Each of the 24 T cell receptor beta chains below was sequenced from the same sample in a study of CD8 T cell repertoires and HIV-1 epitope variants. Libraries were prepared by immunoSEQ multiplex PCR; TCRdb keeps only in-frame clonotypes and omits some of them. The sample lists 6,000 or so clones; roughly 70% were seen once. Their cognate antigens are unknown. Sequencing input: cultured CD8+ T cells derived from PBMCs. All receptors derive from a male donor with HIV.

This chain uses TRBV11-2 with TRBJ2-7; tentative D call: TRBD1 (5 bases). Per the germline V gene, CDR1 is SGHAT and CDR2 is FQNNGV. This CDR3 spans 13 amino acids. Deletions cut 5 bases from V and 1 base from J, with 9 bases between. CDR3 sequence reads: CASSPGLSYEQYF. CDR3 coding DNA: TGTGCCAGCAGCCCAGGGTTATCCTACGAGCAGTACTTC.

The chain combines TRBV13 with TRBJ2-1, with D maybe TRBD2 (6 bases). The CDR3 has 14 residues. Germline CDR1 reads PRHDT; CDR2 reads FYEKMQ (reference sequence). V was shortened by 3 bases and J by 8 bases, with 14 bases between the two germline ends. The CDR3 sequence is CASSLGVTGDEQFF. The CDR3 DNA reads TGTGCCAGCAGCTTGGGGGTAACGGGAGATGAGCAGTTCTTC.

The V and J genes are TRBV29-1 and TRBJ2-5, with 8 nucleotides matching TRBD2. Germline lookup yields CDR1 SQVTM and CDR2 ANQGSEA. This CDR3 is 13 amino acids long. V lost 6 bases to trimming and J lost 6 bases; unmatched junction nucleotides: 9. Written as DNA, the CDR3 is TGCAGCGTGTGGGGCGCGGGGGGACAGACCCAGTACTTC. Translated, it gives CSVWGAGGQTQYF.

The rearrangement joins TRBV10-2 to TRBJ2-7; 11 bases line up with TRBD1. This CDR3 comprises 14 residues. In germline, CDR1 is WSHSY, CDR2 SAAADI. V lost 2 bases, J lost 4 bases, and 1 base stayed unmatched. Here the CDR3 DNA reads TGCGCCAGCAGTGAGGGACAGGGGGCTTACGAGCAGTACTTC. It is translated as CASSEGQGAYEQYF.

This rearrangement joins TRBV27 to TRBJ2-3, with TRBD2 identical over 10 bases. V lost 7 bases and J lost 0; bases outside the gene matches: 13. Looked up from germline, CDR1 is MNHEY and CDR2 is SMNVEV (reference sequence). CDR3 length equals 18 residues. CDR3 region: CASTPTTTSGRSTDTQYF. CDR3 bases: TGTGCCAGCACCCCGACCACGACTAGCGGGCGTAGCACAGATACGCAGTATTTT.

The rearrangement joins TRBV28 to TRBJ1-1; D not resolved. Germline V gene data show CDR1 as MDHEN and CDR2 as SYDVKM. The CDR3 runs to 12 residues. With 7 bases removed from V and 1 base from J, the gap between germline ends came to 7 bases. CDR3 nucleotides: TGTGCCAGCACATTGGGGAACACTGAAGCTTTCTTT. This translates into CASTLGNTEAFF.

CDR3 DNA sequence: TGTGCCAGCAGTGAACTGGCAGATTCCACCTACGAGCAGTACTTC. Its protein product is CASSELADSTYEQYF. The J gene is TRBJ2-7, the V gene TRBV2; D not certain. This CDR3 region has 15 residues. Germline values: CDR1 SNHLY, CDR2 FYNNEI. Trimming cost V 2 bases and J 2 bases, with 13 bases left between them.

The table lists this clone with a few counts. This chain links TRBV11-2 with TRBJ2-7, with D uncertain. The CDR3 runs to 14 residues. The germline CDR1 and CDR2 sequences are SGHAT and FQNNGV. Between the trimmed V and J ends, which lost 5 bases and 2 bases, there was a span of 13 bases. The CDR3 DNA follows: TGTGCCAGCAGCGGTTGGAGTAATCCCTACGAGCAGTACTTC. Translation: CASSGWSNPYEQYF.

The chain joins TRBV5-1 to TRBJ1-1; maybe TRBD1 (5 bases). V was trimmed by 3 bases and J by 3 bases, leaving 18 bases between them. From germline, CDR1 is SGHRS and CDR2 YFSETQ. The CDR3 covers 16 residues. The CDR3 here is CASSSRGPGPDTEAFF. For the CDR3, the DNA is TGCGCCAGCAGCTCCCGAGGACCAGGGCCGGACACTGAAGCTTTCTTT. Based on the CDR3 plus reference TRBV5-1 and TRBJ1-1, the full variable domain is KAGVTQTPRYLIKTRGQQVTLSCSPISGHRSVSWYQQTPGQGLQFLFEYFSETQRNKGNFPGRFSGRQFSNSRSEMNVSTLELGDSALYLCASSSRGPGPDTEAFFGQGTRLTVV.

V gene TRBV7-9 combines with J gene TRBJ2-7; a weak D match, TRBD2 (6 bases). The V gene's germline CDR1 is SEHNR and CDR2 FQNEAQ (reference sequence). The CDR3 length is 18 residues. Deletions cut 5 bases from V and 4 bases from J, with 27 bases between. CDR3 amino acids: CASSTTLVPGLSLYEQYF. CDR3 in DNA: TGTGCCAGCAGCACAACCCTCGTACCGGGACTCTCCTTGTACGAGCAGTACTTC.

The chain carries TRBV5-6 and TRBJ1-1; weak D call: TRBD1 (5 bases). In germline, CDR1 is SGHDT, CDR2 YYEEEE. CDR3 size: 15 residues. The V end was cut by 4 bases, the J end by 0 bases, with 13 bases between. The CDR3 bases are TGTGCCAGCAGCGGGGACGGAGGGATGAACACTGAAGCTTTCTTT. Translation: CASSGDGGMNTEAFF. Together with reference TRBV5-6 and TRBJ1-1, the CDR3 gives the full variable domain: DAGVTQSPTHLIKTRGQQVTLRCSPKSGHDTVSWYQQALGQGPQFIFQYYEEEERQRGNFPDRFSGHQFPNYSSELNVNALLLGDSALYLCASSGDGGMNTEAFFGQGTRLTVV.

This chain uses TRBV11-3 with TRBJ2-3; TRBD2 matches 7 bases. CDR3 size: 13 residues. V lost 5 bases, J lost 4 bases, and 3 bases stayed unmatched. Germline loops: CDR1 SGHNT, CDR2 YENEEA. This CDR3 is CASSPRGADTQYF. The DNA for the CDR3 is TGTGCCAGCAGCCCCCGGGGGGCAGATACGCAGTATTTT.

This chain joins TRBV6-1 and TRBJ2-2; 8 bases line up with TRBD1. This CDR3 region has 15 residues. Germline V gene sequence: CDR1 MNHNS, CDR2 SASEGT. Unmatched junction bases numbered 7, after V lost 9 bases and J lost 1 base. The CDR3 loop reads CASWTGRVNTGELFF. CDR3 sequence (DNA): TGTGCCAGTTGGACAGGGAGAGTGAACACCGGGGAGCTGTTTTTT.

CDR3 in DNA: TGTGCCAGCAGTTTAGGGGCCCGCACAGATACGCAGTATTTT. Protein sequence: CASSLGARTDTQYF. The chain couples TRBV28 to TRBJ2-3, with D perhaps matching TRBD1 (5 bases). CDR1 and CDR2 from the germline V gene are MDHEN and SYDVKM. The ends were cut back, 2 bases at V and 1 base at J, with 7 bases in the middle. This CDR3 contains 14 residues.

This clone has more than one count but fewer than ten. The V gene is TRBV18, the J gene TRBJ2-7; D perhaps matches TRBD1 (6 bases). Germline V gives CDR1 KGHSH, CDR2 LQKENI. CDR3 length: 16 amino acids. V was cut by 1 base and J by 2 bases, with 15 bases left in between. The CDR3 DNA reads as TGTGCCAGCTCACCACAGTTTGGGCAGGGGCCCTACGAGCAGTACTTC. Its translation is CASSPQFGQGPYEQYF.

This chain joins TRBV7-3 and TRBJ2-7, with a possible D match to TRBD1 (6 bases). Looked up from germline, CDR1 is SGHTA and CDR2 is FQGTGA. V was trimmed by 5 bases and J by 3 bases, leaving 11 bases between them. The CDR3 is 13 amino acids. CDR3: CASSGTLSYEQYF. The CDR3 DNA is TGTGCCAGCAGCGGGACACTGAGCTACGAGCAGTACTTC.

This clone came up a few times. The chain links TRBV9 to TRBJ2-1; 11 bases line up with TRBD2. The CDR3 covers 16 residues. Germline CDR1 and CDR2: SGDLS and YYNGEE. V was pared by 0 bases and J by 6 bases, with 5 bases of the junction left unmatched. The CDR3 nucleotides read TGTGCCAGCAGCGTAGCTGGGACTAGCGGACCCAATGAGCAGTTCTTC. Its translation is CASSVAGTSGPNEQFF.

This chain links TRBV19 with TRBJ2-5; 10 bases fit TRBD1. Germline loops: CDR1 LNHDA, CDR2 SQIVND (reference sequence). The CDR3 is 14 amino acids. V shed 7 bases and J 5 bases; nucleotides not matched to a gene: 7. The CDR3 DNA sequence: TGTGCCAGTACCCTTAGACAGGGGGCGGAGACCCAGTACTTC. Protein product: CASTLRQGAETQYF.

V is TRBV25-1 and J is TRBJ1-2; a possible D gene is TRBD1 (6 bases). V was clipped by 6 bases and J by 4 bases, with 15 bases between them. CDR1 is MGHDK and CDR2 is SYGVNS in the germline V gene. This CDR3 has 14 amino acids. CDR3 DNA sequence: TGTGCCAGCAGAGGGGCAGGGGAGGGCTATGGCTACACCTTC. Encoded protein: CASRGAGEGYGYTF.

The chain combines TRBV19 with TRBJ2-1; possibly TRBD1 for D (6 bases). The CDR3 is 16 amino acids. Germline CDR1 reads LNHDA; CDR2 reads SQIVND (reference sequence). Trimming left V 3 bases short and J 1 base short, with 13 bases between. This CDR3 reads CASSIRTVNSYNEQFF. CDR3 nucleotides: TGTGCCAGTAGTATCCGGACAGTAAATTCCTACAATGAGCAGTTCTTC.

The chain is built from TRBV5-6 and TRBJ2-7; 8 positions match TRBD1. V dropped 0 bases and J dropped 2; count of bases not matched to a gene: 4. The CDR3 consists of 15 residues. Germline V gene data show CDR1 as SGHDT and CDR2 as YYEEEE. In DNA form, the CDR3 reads TGTGCCAGCAGCTTGGAGACAGGGGCAACCTACGAGCAGTACTTC. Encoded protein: CASSLETGATYEQYF.

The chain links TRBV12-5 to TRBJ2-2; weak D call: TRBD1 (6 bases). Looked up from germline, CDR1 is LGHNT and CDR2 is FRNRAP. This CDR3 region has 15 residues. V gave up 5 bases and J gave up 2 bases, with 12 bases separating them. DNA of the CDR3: TGTGCTAGTGGTACCGGGACACAAAACACCGGGGAGCTGTTTTTT. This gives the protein CASGTGTQNTGELFF.

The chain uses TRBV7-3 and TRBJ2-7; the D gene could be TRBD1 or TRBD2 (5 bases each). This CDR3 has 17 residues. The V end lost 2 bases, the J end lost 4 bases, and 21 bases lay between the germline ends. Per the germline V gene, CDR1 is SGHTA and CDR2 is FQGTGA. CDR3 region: CASSLRYGTDSRYEQYF. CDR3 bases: TGTGCCAGCAGCTTACGGTACGGGACGGACTCGAGGTACGAGCAGTACTTC.

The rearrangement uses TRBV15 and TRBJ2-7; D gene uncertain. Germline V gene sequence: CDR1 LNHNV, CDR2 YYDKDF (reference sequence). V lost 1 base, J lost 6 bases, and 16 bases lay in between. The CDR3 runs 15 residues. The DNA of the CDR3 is TGTGCCACCAGCAGAGGTGCGGAATCACTTGCCGAGCAGTACTTC. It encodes CATSRGAESLAEQYF.